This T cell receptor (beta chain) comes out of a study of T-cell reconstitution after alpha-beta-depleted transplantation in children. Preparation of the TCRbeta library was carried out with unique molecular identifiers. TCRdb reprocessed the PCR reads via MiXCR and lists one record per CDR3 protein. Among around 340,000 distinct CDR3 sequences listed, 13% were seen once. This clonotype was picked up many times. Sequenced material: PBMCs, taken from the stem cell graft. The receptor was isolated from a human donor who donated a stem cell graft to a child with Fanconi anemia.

Written as DNA, the CDR3 is TGCAGTGCTAGAGGCTCGACAGGGGAATTTGCTGAAGCTTTCTTT. Protein sequence: CSARGSTGEFAEAFF. The chain combines TRBV20-1 with TRBJ1-1; 8 bases align to TRBD1. J gave up 6 bases and V 1 base, and 10 bases lay outside the gene matches. Germline CDR1 reads DFQATT; CDR2 reads SNEGSKA (reference sequence). The CDR3 sequence is 15 residues long.